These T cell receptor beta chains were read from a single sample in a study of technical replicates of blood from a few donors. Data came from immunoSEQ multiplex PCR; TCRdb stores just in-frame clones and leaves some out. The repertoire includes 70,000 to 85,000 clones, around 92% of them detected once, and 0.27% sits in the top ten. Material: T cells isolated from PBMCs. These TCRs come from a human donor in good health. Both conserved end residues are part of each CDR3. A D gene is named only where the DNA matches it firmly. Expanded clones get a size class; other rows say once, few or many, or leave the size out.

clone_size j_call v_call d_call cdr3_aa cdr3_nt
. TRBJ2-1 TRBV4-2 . CASSQEGGRSNEQFF TGTGCCAGCAGCCAAGAGGGGGGAAGGTCAAATGAGCAGTTCTTC
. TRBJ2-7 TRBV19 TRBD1 CASRTGTGAHEQYF TGTGCCAGTAGGACCGGGACAGGGGCCCACGAGCAGTACTTC
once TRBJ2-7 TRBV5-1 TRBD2 CASSFSGDEQYF TGCGCCAGCAGCTTTAGCGGGGACGAGCAGTACTTC
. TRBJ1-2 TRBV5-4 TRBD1 CASSNVQGDYGYTF TGTGCCAGCAGCAATGTACAGGGGGATTATGGCTACACCTTC
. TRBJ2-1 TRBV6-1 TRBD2 CASRGLAPYNEQFF TGTGCCAGCAGAGGACTAGCGCCCTACAATGAGCAGTTCTTC
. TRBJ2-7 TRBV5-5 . CASSLFTGDYEQYF TGTGCCAGCAGCTTGTTTACGGGGGACTACGAGCAGTACTTC
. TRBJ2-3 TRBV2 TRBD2 CASSDSALQESGSTDTQYF TGTGCCAGCAGTGATAGTGCCCTGCAGGAGAGCGGGAGTACAGATACGCAGTATTTT
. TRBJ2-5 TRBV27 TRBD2 CASSRTSGGAETQYF TGTGCCAGCAGTCGAACTAGCGGGGGGGCGGAGACCCAGTACTTC
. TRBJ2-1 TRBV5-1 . CASSPGRGGVNEQFF TGCGCCAGCAGCCCGGGACGAGGGGGAGTCAATGAGCAGTTCTTC
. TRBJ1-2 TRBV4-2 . CASSRSGGGKGYTF TGTGCCAGCAGCCGGTCGGGGGGTGGGAAGGGCTACACCTTC
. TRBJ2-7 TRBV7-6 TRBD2 CASSFSNGLAGSSYEQYF TGTGCCAGCAGCTTTTCAAACGGACTAGCGGGGAGCTCCTACGAGCAGTACTTC
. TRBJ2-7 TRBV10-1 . CASSSGTQGSWYEQYF TGCGCCAGCAGTTCCGGGACACAAGGGTCCTGGTACGAGCAGTACTTC
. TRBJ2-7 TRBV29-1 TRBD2 CSARLAGAAYEQYF TGCAGCGCCCGCTTAGCGGGAGCCGCCTACGAGCAGTACTTC
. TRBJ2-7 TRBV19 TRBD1 CASAGAGWTGAYEQYF TGTGCCAGTGCCGGCGCGGGGTGGACAGGGGCCTACGAGCAGTACTTC
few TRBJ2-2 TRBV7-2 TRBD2 CASSFGLAGAGELFF TGTGCCAGCAGCTTCGGACTAGCGGGAGCCGGGGAGCTGTTTTTT
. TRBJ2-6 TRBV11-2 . CASSLVPQYTGANVLTF TGTGCCAGCAGCTTAGTTCCCCAGTATACTGGGGCCAACGTCCTGACTTTC
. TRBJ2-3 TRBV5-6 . CASSLPQGPTDTQYF TGTGCCAGCTCACTCCCGCAGGGCCCCACAGATACGCAGTATTTT
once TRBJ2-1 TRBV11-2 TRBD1 CASSFDRVYEQFF TGTGCCAGCAGCTTCGACAGGGTCTATGAGCAGTTCTTC
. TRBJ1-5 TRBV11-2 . CASSQNTNQPQHF TGTGCCAGCAGCCAAAATACAAATCAGCCCCAGCATTTT
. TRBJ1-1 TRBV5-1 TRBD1 CASSGGQGIATEAFF TGCGCCAGCAGCGGGGGACAGGGGATTGCCACTGAAGCTTTCTTT
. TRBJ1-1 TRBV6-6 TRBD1 CASSYRDRNTEAFF TGTGCCAGCAGTTACCGGGACAGAAACACTGAAGCTTTCTTT
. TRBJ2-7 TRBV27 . CASSLVQASYEQYF TGTGCCAGCAGTTTAGTACAGGCCTCCTACGAGCAGTACTTC
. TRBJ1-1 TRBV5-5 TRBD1 CASSSVPGQDPNTEAFF TGTGCCAGCAGCTCCGTCCCGGGACAGGACCCGAACACTGAAGCTTTCTTT
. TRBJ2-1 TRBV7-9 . CASSLVRVKMGNEQFF TGTGCCAGCAGCTTAGTTCGGGTAAAGATGGGTAATGAGCAGTTCTTC
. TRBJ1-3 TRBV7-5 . CVRSSFRVRGSGNTIYF TGTGTCAGAAGCTCCTTCAGGGTAAGGGGCTCTGGAAACACCATATATTTT
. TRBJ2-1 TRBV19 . CASSIVHIRRYNEQFF TGTGCCAGTAGTATAGTCCACATACGTCGCTACAATGAGCAGTTCTTC
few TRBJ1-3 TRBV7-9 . CASSLGAGMYGNTIYF TGTGCCAGCAGCTTAGGAGCAGGCATGTACGGAAACACCATATATTTT
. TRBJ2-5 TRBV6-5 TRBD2 CASRSWSGSSETQYF TGTGCCAGCAGGTCCTGGAGCGGGAGCTCAGAGACCCAGTACTTC
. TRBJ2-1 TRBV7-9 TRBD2 CASSLIPNPGLAGGEQFF TGTGCCAGCAGCTTAATTCCAAATCCGGGACTAGCGGGAGGTGAGCAGTTCTTC
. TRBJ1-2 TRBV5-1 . CASSPGGNGDGYTF TGCGCCAGCAGCCCCGGCGGGAACGGGGATGGCTACACCTTC
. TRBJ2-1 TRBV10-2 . CASSEGAGSYYNEQFF TGCGCCAGCAGTGAGGGGGCCGGGAGTTACTACAATGAGCAGTTCTTC
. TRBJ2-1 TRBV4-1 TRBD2 CASSQDRKVTSGARNEQFF TGCGCCAGCAGCCAAGATCGTAAGGTGACTAGCGGGGCTCGCAATGAGCAGTTCTTC
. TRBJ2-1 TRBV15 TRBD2 CATSPGLGINEQFF TGTGCCACCAGCCCGGGACTAGGGATCAATGAGCAGTTCTTC
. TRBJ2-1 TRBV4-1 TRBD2 CASSHGLAGSVDQVYNEQFF TGCGCCAGCAGCCACGGACTAGCGGGATCCGTAGACCAGGTATACAATGAGCAGTTCTTC
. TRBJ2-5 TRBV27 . CASSQGSKTQYF TGTGCCAGCAGTCAGGGTAGCAAGACCCAGTACTTC
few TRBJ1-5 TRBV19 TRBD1 CASSIPLDRYSNQPQHF TGTGCCAGTAGTATTCCCCTGGACAGGTATAGCAATCAGCCCCAGCATTTT
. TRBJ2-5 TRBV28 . CASSSPRVSETQYF TGTGCCAGCAGTAGCCCCAGGGTCTCGGAGACCCAGTACTTC
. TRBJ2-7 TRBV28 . CASCTSYEQYF TGTGCCTCCTGCACATCCTACGAGCAGTACTTC
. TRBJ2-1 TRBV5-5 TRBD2 CASSSSGSTYNEQFF TGTGCCAGCAGTTCTAGCGGGAGTACGTACAATGAGCAGTTCTTC
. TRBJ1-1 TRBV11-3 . CASTNGNTEAFF TGTGCCAGCACCAACGGGAACACTGAAGCTTTCTTT
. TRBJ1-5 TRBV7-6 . CASSPGVSNQPQHF TGTGCCAGCAGCCCGGGTGTTAGCAATCAGCCCCAGCATTTT
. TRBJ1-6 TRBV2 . CASIISRSSYNSPLHF TGTGCCAGCATTATTTCACGGAGCTCCTATAATTCACCCCTCCACTTT
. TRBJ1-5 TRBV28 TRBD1 CASSLQGGQPQHF TGTGCCAGCAGCCTACAGGGGGGTCAGCCCCAGCATTTT
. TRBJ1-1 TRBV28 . CASSKGQGMNTEAFF TGTGCCAGCAGTAAGGGTCAGGGGATGAACACTGAAGCTTTCTTT
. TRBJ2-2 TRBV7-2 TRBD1 CASSFHMRGPGELFF TGTGCCAGCAGCTTCCACATGAGGGGGCCCGGGGAGCTGTTTTTT
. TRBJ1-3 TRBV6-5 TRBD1 CASSRDRSSGNTIYF TGTGCCAGCAGTCGGGACAGGAGCTCTGGAAACACCATATATTTT
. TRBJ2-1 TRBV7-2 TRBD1 CASSYRDRGYNEQFF TGTGCCAGCAGCTACCGGGACAGGGGATACAATGAGCAGTTCTTC
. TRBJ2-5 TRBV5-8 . CASTQGSGETQYF TGTGCCAGCACGCAGGGGTCGGGGGAGACCCAGTACTTC
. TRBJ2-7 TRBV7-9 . CASSRGISQGYEQYF TGTGCCAGCAGCCGTGGAATTAGCCAAGGCTACGAGCAGTACTTC
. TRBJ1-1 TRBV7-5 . CVRSLVAEQGPCTEAFF TGTGTCAGAAGCTTAGTCGCCGAACAGGGGCCGTGCACTGAAGCTTTCTTT
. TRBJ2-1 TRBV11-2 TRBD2 CASRVPGLVGKEQFF TGTGCCAGCAGAGTGCCGGGACTAGTAGGGAAAGAGCAGTTCTTC
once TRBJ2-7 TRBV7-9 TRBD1 CASSLESRGHEQYF TGTGCCAGCAGCTTAGAATCGAGGGGGCACGAGCAGTACTTC
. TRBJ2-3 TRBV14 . CASRGGGLMDTQYF TGTGCCAGCAGAGGGGGTGGACTTATGGATACGCAGTATTTT
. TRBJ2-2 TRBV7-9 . CASSFEGYTGELFF TGTGCCAGCAGCTTTGAGGGTTACACCGGGGAGCTGTTTTTT
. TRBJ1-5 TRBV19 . CASHRQSSNQPQHF TGTGCCAGTCATCGACAGTCTAGCAATCAGCCCCAGCATTTT
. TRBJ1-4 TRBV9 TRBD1 CASSVGGGTANEKLFF TGTGCCAGCAGCGTAGGTGGGGGGACAGCAAATGAAAAACTGTTTTTT
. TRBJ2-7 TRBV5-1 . CASSVRDEQYF TGCGCCAGCAGCGTACGGGACGAGCAGTACTTC
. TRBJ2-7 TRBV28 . CASRDARSSYEQYF TGTGCCAGCAGGGATGCGCGGTCGTCCTACGAGCAGTACTTC
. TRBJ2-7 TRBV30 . CAWSGIGVYEQYF TGTGCCTGGAGTGGTATCGGAGTTTACGAGCAGTACTTC